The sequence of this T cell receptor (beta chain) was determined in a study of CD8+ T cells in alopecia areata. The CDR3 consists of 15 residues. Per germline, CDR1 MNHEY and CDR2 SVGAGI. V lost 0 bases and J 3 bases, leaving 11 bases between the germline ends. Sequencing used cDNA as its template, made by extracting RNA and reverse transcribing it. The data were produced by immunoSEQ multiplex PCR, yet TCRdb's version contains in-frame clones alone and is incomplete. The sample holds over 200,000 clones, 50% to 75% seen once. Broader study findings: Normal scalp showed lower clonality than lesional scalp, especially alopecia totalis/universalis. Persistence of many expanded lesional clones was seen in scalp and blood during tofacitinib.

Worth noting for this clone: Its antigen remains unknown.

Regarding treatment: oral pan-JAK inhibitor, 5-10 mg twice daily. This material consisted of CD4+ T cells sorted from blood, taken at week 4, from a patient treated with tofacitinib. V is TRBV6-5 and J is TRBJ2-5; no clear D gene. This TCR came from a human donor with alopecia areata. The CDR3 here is CASSYSWAQKETQYF. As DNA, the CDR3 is TGTGCCAGCAGTTACTCGTGGGCGCAAAAAGAGACCCAGTACTTC.